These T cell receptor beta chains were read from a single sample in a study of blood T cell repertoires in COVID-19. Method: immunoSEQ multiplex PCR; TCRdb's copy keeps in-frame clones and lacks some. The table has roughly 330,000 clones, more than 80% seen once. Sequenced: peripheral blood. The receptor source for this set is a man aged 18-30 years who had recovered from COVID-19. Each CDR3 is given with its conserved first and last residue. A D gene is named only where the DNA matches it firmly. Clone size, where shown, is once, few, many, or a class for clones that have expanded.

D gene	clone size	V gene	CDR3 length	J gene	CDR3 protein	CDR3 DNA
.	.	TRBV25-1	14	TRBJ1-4	CASSVPGVSEKLFF	TGTGCCAGCAGTGTACCAGGGGTTAGCGAAAAACTGTTTTTT
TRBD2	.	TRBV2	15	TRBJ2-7	CASSESIAGVYEQYF	TGTGCCAGCAGTGAATCAATCGCGGGAGTCTACGAGCAGTACTTC
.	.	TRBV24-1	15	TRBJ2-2	CATSAGGANTGELFF	TGTGCCACCAGTGCGGGGGGCGCGAACACCGGGGAGCTGTTTTTT
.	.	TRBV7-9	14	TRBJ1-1	CASSLSAGNTEAFF	TGTGCCAGCAGCTTATCGGCGGGGAACACTGAAGCTTTCTTT
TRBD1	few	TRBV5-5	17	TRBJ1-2	CASSRLGTGSNYAGYTF	TGTGCCAGCAGCCGCTTGGGGACAGGGTCTAACTATGCCGGCTACACCTTC
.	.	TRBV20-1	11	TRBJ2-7	CSGGLNYEQYF	TGCAGTGGGGGGCTGAACTACGAGCAGTACTTC
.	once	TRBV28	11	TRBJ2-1	CASSSSNEQFF	.
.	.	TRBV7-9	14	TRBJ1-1	CASSFRRANTEAFF	TGTGCCAGCAGCTTCCGCAGGGCGAACACTGAAGCTTTCTTT
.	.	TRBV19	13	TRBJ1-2	CASSAGLSYGYTF	TGTGCCAGTAGTGCAGGGCTATCCTATGGCTACACCTTC
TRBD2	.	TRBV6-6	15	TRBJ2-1	CASTSGAESYNEQFF	TGTGCCAGCACTAGCGGGGCTGAATCCTACAATGAGCAGTTCTTC
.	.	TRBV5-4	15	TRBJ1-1	CASSRVAGLNTEAFF	TGTGCCAGCAGCCGCGTGGCAGGGCTGAACACTGAAGCTTTCTTT
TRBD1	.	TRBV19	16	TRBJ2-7	CASSWGPGQGVYEQYF	TGTGCCAGTAGTTGGGGACCGGGACAGGGAGTCTACGAGCAGTACTTC
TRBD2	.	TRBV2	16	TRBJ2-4	CASRQLAELAKNIQYF	TGTGCCAGCCGACAGCTAGCGGAACTAGCCAAAAACATTCAGTACTTC
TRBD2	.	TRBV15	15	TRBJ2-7	CATSRDREGAYEQYF	TGTGCCACCAGCAGAGACCGGGAGGGGGCCTACGAGCAGTACTTC
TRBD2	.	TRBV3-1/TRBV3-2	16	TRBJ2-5	CASSPGLAGKQETQYF	TGTGCCAGCAGCCCGGGACTAGCGGGGAAACAAGAGACCCAGTACTTC
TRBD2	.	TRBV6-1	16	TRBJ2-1	CASSEYGGSYYNEQFF	TGTGCCAGCAGTGAGTATGGCGGGAGTTACTACAATGAGCAGTTCTTC
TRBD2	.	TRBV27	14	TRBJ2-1	CASTGTSENNEQFF	TGTGCCAGTACCGGGACTAGCGAGAACAATGAGCAGTTCTTC
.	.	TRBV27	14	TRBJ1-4	CASSLGGGVEKLFF	TGTGCCAGCAGCCTTGGCGGGGGGGTTGAAAAACTGTTTTTT
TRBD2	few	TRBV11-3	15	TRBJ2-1	CASSRSGSTHNEQFF	TGTGCCAGCAGCCGTAGCGGGAGCACCCACAATGAGCAGTTCTTC
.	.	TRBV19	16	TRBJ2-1	CASHFLGSVSYNEQFF	TGTGCCAGTCATTTCCTCGGTAGCGTCTCCTACAATGAGCAGTTCTTC
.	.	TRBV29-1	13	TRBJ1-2	CSVEQGGWYGYTF	TGCAGCGTTGAACAGGGTGGATGGTATGGCTACACCTTC
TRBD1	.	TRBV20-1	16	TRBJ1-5	CSASGGQGFGNQPQHF	TGCAGTGCTAGTGGAGGACAGGGGTTCGGCAATCAGCCCCAGCATTTT
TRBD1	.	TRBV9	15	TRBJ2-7	CASSVAVGQGYEQYF	TGTGCCAGCAGCGTAGCTGTCGGACAGGGCTACGAGCAGTACTTC
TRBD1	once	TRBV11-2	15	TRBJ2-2	CASSLDGQGAGELFF	TGTGCCAGCAGCTTAGATGGACAGGGGGCCGGGGAGCTGTTTTTT
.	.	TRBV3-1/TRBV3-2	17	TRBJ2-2	CASSQLGVAGNTGELFF	TGTGCCAGCAGCCAACTCGGGGTGGCAGGGAACACCGGGGAGCTGTTTTTT
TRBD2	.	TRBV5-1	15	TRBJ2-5	CASSSRLAGEETQYF	TGCGCCAGCAGCTCCCGACTAGCGGGAGAAGAGACCCAGTACTTC
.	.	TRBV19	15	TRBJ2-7	CASSIAVGRYYEQYF	TGTGCCAGTAGTATAGCGGTAGGGAGGTACTACGAGCAGTACTTC
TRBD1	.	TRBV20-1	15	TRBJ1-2	CSASAWDSKNYGYTF	TGCAGTGCTAGTGCCTGGGACAGTAAGAACTATGGCTACACCTTC
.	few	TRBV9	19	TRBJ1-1	CASSPVGGTDLTAGTEAFF	TGTGCCAGCAGCCCCGTGGGGGGGACGGACCTTACAGCAGGCACTGAAGCTTTCTTT
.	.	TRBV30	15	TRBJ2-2	CAWSVPSEIPGELFF	TGTGCCTGGAGTGTCCCCTCGGAGATCCCCGGGGAGCTGTTTTTT
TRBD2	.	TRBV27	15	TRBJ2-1	CASRIAGGYNNEQFF	TGTGCCAGCAGGATAGCGGGGGGGTACAACAATGAGCAGTTCTTC
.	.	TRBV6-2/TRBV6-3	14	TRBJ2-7	CASSYSQQGYEQYF	TGTGCCAGCAGTTACTCTCAGCAGGGCTACGAGCAGTACTTC
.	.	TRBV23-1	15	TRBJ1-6	CASSQSAGVGSPLHF	TGCGCCAGCAGTCAATCCGCAGGGGTTGGCTCACCCCTCCACTTT
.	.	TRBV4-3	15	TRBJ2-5	CASSQEGGAVETQYF	TGCGCCAGCAGCCAAGAGGGGGGGGCCGTGGAGACCCAGTACTTC
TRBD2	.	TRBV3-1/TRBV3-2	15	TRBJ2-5	CASSQRLAVQETQYF	TGTGCCAGCAGCCAGAGACTAGCGGTACAAGAGACCCAGTACTTC
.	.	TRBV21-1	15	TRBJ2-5	CASSDLDGGQETQYF	TGTGCCAGCAGCGACCTGGACGGAGGACAAGAGACCCAGTACTTC
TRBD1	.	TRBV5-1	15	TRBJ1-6	CASSPGQAYNSPLHF	TGCGCCAGCAGCCCTGGACAGGCCTATAATTCACCCCTCCACTTT
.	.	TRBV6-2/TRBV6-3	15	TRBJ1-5	CASTPTGQINQPQHF	TGTGCCAGCACCCCGACTGGACAGATCAATCAGCCCCAGCATTTT
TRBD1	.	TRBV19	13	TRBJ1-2	CASSIGTGVGYTF	TGTGCCAGTAGTATAGGGACAGGGGTCGGCTACACCTTC
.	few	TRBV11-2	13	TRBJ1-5	CASSPGGGDPQHF	TGTGCCAGCAGCCCCGGGGGAGGCGATCCCCAGCATTTT
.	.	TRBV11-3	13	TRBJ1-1	CASSRGRNTEAFF	TGTGCCAGCAGCCGGGGTCGAAACACTGAAGCTTTCTTT
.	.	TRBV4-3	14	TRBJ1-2	CASSQDPTSDGYTF	TGCGCCAGCAGCCAAGACCCAACTTCGGATGGCTACACCTTC